This T cell receptor (beta chain) was sequenced in a study of blood T cells in healthy people across ages. General study points: Per million T cells, TCR beta diversity dropped about linearly as age rose. TCR beta diversity tracked closely with naive T cell percentage.

Each individual donor underwent a draw of roughly 10 milliliters of peripheral blood. As regards this clonotype: Its antigen remains unidentified.

Primers used in a second PCR of about 6 to 11 cycles were a sample-barcoded 5' primer and a J-beta primer mix. Per-sample output comprised a minimum of 3 million paired-end reads containing CDR3. TCRdb reprocessed the 5' RACE reads via MiXCR and lists one record per CDR3 protein. This repertoire shows some 320,000 distinct CDR3 sequences, roughly 29% found once; its top ten account for over 25%. Germline V gene data show CDR1 as DFQATT and CDR2 as SNEGSKA (reference sequence). The CDR3 is made up of 15 amino acids. V lost 6 bases and J lost 2; bases outside the gene matches: 6. The chain has TRBV20-1 and TRBJ1-5, with 11 bases fitting TRBD1. The sample was blood. This TCR was sampled from a woman aged 70-85 years in good health. The CDR3 bases are TGCAGTGCCACTCCGGGACAGGGGGGCAATCAGCCCCAGCATTTT. Protein sequence: CSATPGQGGNQPQHF.